This T cell receptor (beta chain) derives from a study of T cell responses to AZD1222 COVID-19 vaccine. CDR1 is LNHDA, CDR2 SQIVND, per germline (reference sequence). CDR3 size: 15 residues. The trim removed 7 bases at V and 17 bases at J, leaving 16 bases unmatched. Clones were read by immunoSEQ multiplex PCR, and TCRdb kept only the in-frame ones, dropping some. This sample has about 85,000 clones, with around 85% found just once. A remark on this clone: As yet, its antigen is unknown.

General study findings and limits: Among those given AZD1222, only five to seven were seropositive at baseline. Repertoire samples came only from after the peak T cell response.

The sequenced sample was peripheral blood, obtained on day 0 of AZD1222 vaccination. The V call is TRBV19, the J call TRBJ1-6; 11 bases are shared with TRBD1. The origin of this receptor is an adult in good health. Here the CDR3 reads CASTLPGQGATTFHF. The DNA for the CDR3 is TGTGCCAGTACCCTTCCCGGACAGGGGGCTACCACATTCCACTTT. Looking up the rest from reference TRBV19 and TRBJ1-6 gives the full variable domain: DGGITQSPKYLFRKEGQNVTLSCEQNLNHDAMYWYRQDPGQGLRLIYYSQIVNDFQKGDIAEGYSVSREKKESFPLTVTSAQKNPTAFYLCASTLPGQGATTFHFGNGTRLTVT.